The present T cell receptor beta chain was sequenced within a study of blood T cell repertoires in COVID-19 (dated by TCRdb to the early 2020s). Regarding the study in general: The collaborator samples originated in the United States, Italy and Spain and spanned the acute and convalescent phases of COVID-19. The material from the prospective study consisted of cDNA or gDNA derived from T cells, B-cell-depleted T cells, or PBMCs. Subjects who had been exposed to COVID-19, were actively infected with it, or had recovered from it provided the deeply sampled blood TCRbeta repertoires that made up the dataset. The repertoires were released in a freely available public database intended as a resource for research on the immune response to SARS-CoV-2. The samples were drawn from two sources: the first 160 participants of the ongoing ImmuneRACE study, and 950 to 1,500 subjects contributed by 6 global collaborators. Nearly every sample came with metadata listing a de-identified subject ID, COVID-19 status, age in years and sex. Where available, HLA class I and class II types were taken from metadata supplied by the sample provider and were not determined by assay-based typing.

TCRbeta CDR3 regions were amplified from genomic DNA using the immunoSEQ Assay, a bias-controlled multiplex PCR. The authors processed their data as follows. Nucleated cell counts per sample were estimated from amplification of reference gene primers within the assay. Sequence reads were collapsed and filtered to measure the absolute abundance of every unique TCRbeta CDR3 rearrangement. For each sample, productive Simpson clonality was calculated as the square root of Simpson's diversity index across productive rearrangements. TCRdb retrieved this table from immuneACCESS and kept in-frame rearrangements only. Not all clones are present; in checked studies, unresolved V genes account for under half, and no reason is known for the remainder. V and J calls and clone size are those listed in that table; D and trimming were worked out from the DNA. The sample data list about 200,000 clones, and 85% to 90% of these were observed just once. 4% to 4.5% of the sample goes to the ten largest clones.

The collaborating institutions used their own protocols to collect whole blood in K2EDTA tubes. Collaborator samples were shipped for TCRbeta analysis as frozen whole blood, isolated PBMCs, or DNA extracted from either sample type. Worth noting for this clone: This receptor's antigen is unknown. No base-level quality is on record; no much larger clone is a single base apart.

The CDR3, from cysteine to phenylalanine, totals 15 residues. Kept here is only the CDR3 DNA, which spans 45 bases and is read in frame from base 1. V is shortened by 5 bases, J by 3 bases, and the region joining them spans 17 bases. Reading the germline V gene gives CDR1 SGHRS and CDR2 YFSETQ. Results and caveats for the whole study, not just this receptor: How much clinical and demographic metadata was included differed by source and by participant, and the metadata was provided uncurated.

The receptor was derived from a man in his forties or fifties with acute or convalescent COVID-19. The source material was peripheral blood. The sequence links TRBV5-1 to TRBJ1-1; confidence is insufficient to name the D gene. The DNA sequence reads TGCGCCAGCAGAGTAGACCCCAGCGGGGACACTGAAGCTTTCTTT. This yields the protein CASRVDPSGDTEAFF.